The rows below give T cell receptor beta chains drawn from one sample of a study of beta chain features in type 1 diabetes. Profiling relied on immunoSEQ multiplex PCR, and the TCRdb table lists in-frame clones only, not all of them. This sample yields over 40,000 clones, of which around 70% are seen a single time; roughly 2.2% belongs to the top ten. Input material: Tregs from blood. The origin of the receptors is a woman younger than 35 with type 1 diabetes. Both conserved end residues are part of each CDR3. D genes are given only for firm matches. Clone size is stated in some rows and not others, as once, few, many or a class when expanded.

NA,TRBJ2-7,TRBV5-1,NA,TGCGCCAGCAGCCTGGGGGGTAGCGGCTCCTACGAGCAGTACTTC,CASSLGGSGSYEQYF
once,TRBJ1-5,TRBV5-1,NA,TGCGCCAGCAGCAAGGAGGGAGGTCAGCCCCAGCATTTT,CASSKEGGQPQHF
NA,TRBJ2-1,TRBV6-1,NA,TGTGCCAGCAGTCGCGGAGACAATGAGCAGTTCTTC,CASSRGDNEQFF
medium-sized,TRBJ2-1,TRBV5-1,TRBD2,TGCGCCACCCACCGGGGGGGGCAGGTCTACAATGAGCAGTTCTTC,CATHRGGQVYNEQFF
few,TRBJ1-6,TRBV5-1,TRBD1,TGCGCCAGCACCACTGACAGGGCCGGCGGTTCACCCCTCCACTTT,CASTTDRAGGSPLHF
few,TRBJ2-1,TRBV6-6,TRBD1,TGTGCCAGCAGCCTCATGCAGGGGGCGAACTACAATGAGCAGTTCTTC,CASSLMQGANYNEQFF
NA,TRBJ2-1,TRBV7-6,TRBD1,TGTGCCAGCAGCTCCGGGACAGGGCGGAGGAATGAGCAGTTCTTC,CASSSGTGRRNEQFF
NA,TRBJ1-4,TRBV30,NA,TGTGCCTGGAGTAAACGGGTTGGAGAAAAACTGTTTTTT,CAWSKRVGEKLFF
NA,TRBJ1-1,TRBV12-5,NA,TGTGCTAGTGGTTTGGTAAGTCAGCTAAGCGTTTTGAACACTGAAGCTTTCTTT,CASGLVSQLSVLNTEAFF
NA,TRBJ1-2,TRBV28,NA,TGTGCCAGCAGTTTACCCAACTATGGCTATACCTTC,CASSLPNYGYTF
NA,TRBJ1-1,TRBV7-9,TRBD1,TGTGCCAGCAGCTTAGGTCCAGGGGGCGAAGCTTTCTTT,CASSLGPGGEAFF
NA,TRBJ2-4,TRBV5-1,TRBD1,TGCGCCAGCAGCTGGGACAGCGTCGGAGCCAAAAACATTCAGTACTTC,CASSWDSVGAKNIQYF
NA,TRBJ1-2,TRBV19,TRBD1,TGTGCCAGTAGTACAAGGACAGGTTTTTCGTATGGCTACACCTTC,CASSTRTGFSYGYTF
NA,TRBJ1-5,TRBV7-4,TRBD1,TGTGCCAGCAGCTCGCGGCAGACAGGGCTCCTTAGCAATCAGCCCCAGCATTTT,CASSSRQTGLLSNQPQHF
few,TRBJ1-6,TRBV6-6,TRBD1,TGTGCCAGCAGTAGGGGACAGGGACACTCACCCCTCCACTTT,CASSRGQGHSPLHF
few,TRBJ1-2,TRBV4-1,NA,TGCGCCAGCAGCCAAGATCTAGGCTATGGCTACACCTTC,CASSQDLGYGYTF
once,TRBJ2-5,TRBV4-1,TRBD1,TGCGCCAGCAGCCTCCAAGGGGGCGGATGGGCACAAGAGACCCAGTACTTC,CASSLQGGGWAQETQYF
NA,TRBJ1-6,TRBV30,NA,TGTGCCTGGAGTGTACAGTATTCACCCCTCCACTTT,CAWSVQYSPLHF
few,TRBJ1-2,TRBV19,TRBD1,TGTGCCAGTAGTATAGATCGGGACAGGGGGCGTTACGGCTACACCTTC,CASSIDRDRGRYGYTF
few,TRBJ2-1,TRBV4-3,TRBD2,TGCGCCAGCAGCCAGGATGGGACTAGCGGGAGGTTCGGGAATGAGCAGTTCTTC,CASSQDGTSGRFGNEQFF
NA,TRBJ2-5,TRBV7-2,TRBD2,TGTGCCAGCAGCCCACCTAGCGGACATCCTCGGGAGACCCAGTACTTC,CASSPPSGHPRETQYF
NA,TRBJ2-7,TRBV18,TRBD1,TGTGCCAGCTCACCGGACAGGGCTTGGAAGTACTTC,CASSPDRAWKYF
NA,TRBJ1-1,TRBV4-3,NA,TGCGCCAGCAGCCAGTATCACCTGCGGGGGGCGCAAACTGAAGCTTTCTTT,CASSQYHLRGAQTEAFF
NA,TRBJ2-5,TRBV5-1,NA,TGCGCCAGCAGCTTGGCCCGGGAGACCCAGTACTTC,CASSLARETQYF
NA,TRBJ2-7,TRBV6-6,NA,TGTGCCAGCAGCCTCGACAGCCTCGAGCAGTACTTC,CASSLDSLEQYF
NA,TRBJ2-3,TRBV7-9,NA,TGTGCCAGCAGCTTAATGTCTCCCTCCACAGATACGCAGTATTTT,CASSLMSPSTDTQYF
NA,TRBJ2-7,TRBV6-5,NA,TGTGCCAGCTCGCCTGGGGGGACAGAATTCTACGAGCAGTACTTC,CASSPGGTEFYEQYF
NA,TRBJ2-7,TRBV30,NA,TGTGCCTGGAGGTCCGGGACACTAACCTACGAGCAGTACTTC,CAWRSGTLTYEQYF
NA,TRBJ2-7,TRBV19,NA,TGTGCCAGTAGTATTGATGAACTGGGCCCCTACGAGCAGTACTTC,CASSIDELGPYEQYF
medium-sized,TRBJ1-1,TRBV19,NA,TGTGCCACCGGGGGGGTCTTCGCTGAAGCTTTCTTT,CATGGVFAEAFF